Following are 21 T cell receptor beta chains from one sample sequenced in a study of blood T cell repertoires in COVID-19. Some clones are missing from TCRdb's copy, which holds only in-frame ones; the method was immunoSEQ multiplex PCR. The table includes some 270,000 clones, around 90% detected once. Sequenced sample: peripheral blood. The receptors derive from a man between 50 and 59 years old with acute or convalescent COVID-19.

CDR3 sequence (DNA): TGTGCCAGCTCAACAGGGGGGCCGGTTAATGGCTACACCTTC. The encoded protein is CASSTGGPVNGYTF. The chain links TRBV18 to TRBJ1-2; 8 nucleotides line up with TRBD1. CDR1 KGHSH and CDR2 LQKENI come from the germline V gene. CDR3 length equals 14 residues. The V gene end was trimmed by 5 bases and the J gene end by 6 bases; junction bases not matched to a gene: 8.

The chain recombines TRBV18 with TRBJ1-5; D is unclear. This CDR3 region has 14 residues. Germline loops: CDR1 KGHSH, CDR2 LQKENI. Trimming cost V 4 bases and J 2 bases, with 9 bases left between them. The CDR3 region is CASSLVTGNQPQHF. The CDR3 region has the DNA TGTGCCAGCTCACTCGTTACAGGCAATCAGCCCCAGCATTTT. Based on the CDR3 plus reference TRBV18 and TRBJ1-5, the full variable domain is NAGVMQNPRHLVRRRGQEARLRCSPMKGHSHVYWYRQLPEEGLKFMVYLQKENIIDESGMPKERFSAEFPKEGPSILRIQQVVRGDSAAYFCASSLVTGNQPQHFGDGTRLSIL.

The chain uses TRBV2 and TRBJ2-7, with D perhaps matching TRBD1 (6 bases). This CDR3 contains 15 residues. Germline CDR1 reads SNHLY; CDR2 reads FYNNEI. V lost 6 bases and J lost 4, with 19 bases in between. In DNA, the CDR3 is TGTGCCAGCAGCGGCGAACAGGGAAAGCGATACGAGCAGTACTTC. Translating gives CASSGEQGKRYEQYF.

The chain recombines TRBV6-6 with TRBJ1-3; no firm D call. V was cut by 5 bases and J by 0 bases, with 11 bases left in between. The CDR3 has 15 amino acids. CDR1 and CDR2 (germline): MNHNY, SVGAGI (reference sequence). CDR3 in DNA: TGTGCCAGCAGTACCGCAGTCAACTCTGGAAACACCATATATTTT. Translation: CASSTAVNSGNTIYF.

For this clone: At one boundary the junction diverges from the germline segment, which might be a read error. The chain links TRBV19 to TRBJ1-6, with D tentatively TRBD1 (6 bases). Germline lookup yields CDR1 LNHDA and CDR2 SQIVND (reference sequence). This CDR3 spans 19 amino acids. The CDR3 spells CASSRGLDRRSTYNSPLHF. CDR3 nucleotides: TGTGCCAGTAGTAGGGGCCTCGACAGGAGGTCAACCTACAATTCACCCCTCCACTTT.

This chain links TRBV30 with TRBJ2-7, with TRBD2 as a possible D gene (6 bases). Germline-derived CDR1 and CDR2 are GTSNPN and SVGIG (reference sequence). Trimming took 1 base from V and 5 from J, leaving 18 bases between them. The CDR3 contains 15 residues. CDR3 in amino acids: CAWSDAGTRDDEQYF. Written as DNA, the CDR3 is TGTGCCTGGAGTGACGCCGGGACTCGAGACGACGAGCAGTACTTC.

V gene TRBV5-6 combines with J gene TRBJ2-2; 7 bases map to TRBD2. This CDR3 comprises 16 residues. Germline V CDR1 and CDR2: SGHDT, YYEEEE. The junction had 6 bases not matched to a gene; V was cut back by 4 bases and J by 0 bases. Here the CDR3 DNA reads TGTGCCAGCAGCCCCCCGAGCGGGGCGAACACCGGGGAGCTGTTTTTT. This codes for CASSPPSGANTGELFF.

This chain uses TRBV3-1 (or the pseudogene TRBV3-2) with TRBJ2-7, with a possible D match to TRBD1 (6 bases). The germline V gene has CDR1 LGHDT and CDR2 YNNKEL (reference sequence). The CDR3 has 14 amino acids. Trimming removed 4 bases from V and 7 bases from J, with 17 bases in between. The CDR3 region is CASSLTLQGREQYF. CDR3 nucleotides: TGTGCCAGCAGCCTTACCCTACAGGGTCGAGAGCAGTACTTC.

The rearrangement uses TRBV19 and TRBJ1-4, with a possible D match to TRBD1 (6 bases). The CDR3 runs 15 residues. Germline values: CDR1 LNHDA, CDR2 SQIVND (reference sequence). The ends were cut back, 7 bases at V and 4 bases at J, with 16 bases in the middle. The CDR3 loop reads CASKQGNQGNEKLFF. CDR3 coding DNA: TGTGCCAGTAAACAGGGCAATCAGGGTAATGAAAAACTGTTTTTT.

This clone was seen a few times. The J gene is TRBJ2-1, the V gene TRBV3-1 (or the pseudogene TRBV3-2); 10 bases fit TRBD2. The CDR3 length is 18 residues. Germline V gives CDR1 LGHDT, CDR2 YNNKEL (reference sequence). V gave up 0 bases and J gave up 4 bases; unmatched junction bases: 9. The CDR3 DNA follows: TGTGCCAGCAGCCAAGAAAGGCTAGCGGGGGAACTATACAATGAGCAGTTCTTC. The encoded protein is CASSQERLAGELYNEQFF.

The chain combines TRBV10-3 with TRBJ2-7, with D perhaps TRBD2 (5 bases). Germline-derived CDR1 and CDR2 are ENHRY and SYGVKD. The CDR3 has 14 residues. V lost 2 bases to trimming and J lost 4 bases, with 12 bases between them. Written as DNA, the CDR3 is TGTGCCATCAGTGAGGATTTGGGGAGTTACGAGCAGTACTTC. Protein sequence: CAISEDLGSYEQYF.

The chain is built from TRBV6-5 and TRBJ1-2; D is ambiguous. The CDR3 runs 16 residues. Germline assignment: CDR1 MNHEY and CDR2 SVGAGI. V was trimmed by 0 bases and J by 4 bases, leaving 15 bases between them. The CDR3 DNA is TGTGCCAGCAGTTACTCGACTAGGGTGGAAGTCTATGGCTACACCTTC. The encoded protein is CASSYSTRVEVYGYTF.

The chain couples TRBV6-4 to TRBJ1-5; D gene uncertain. The CDR3 has 14 amino acids. Germline assignment: CDR1 MRHNA and CDR2 SNTAGT. The ends were cut back, 6 bases at V and 1 base at J, with 10 bases in the middle. The CDR3 DNA sequence: TGTGCCAGCAGCGAGTCGAACAGCAATCAGCCCCAGCATTTT. As protein: CASSESNSNQPQHF.

The rearrangement uses TRBV11-2 and TRBJ2-1, with D possibly TRBD2 on 6 matching bases. Germline V gene sequence: CDR1 SGHAT, CDR2 FQNNGV. The ends were cut back, 3 bases at V and 0 bases at J, with 18 bases in the middle. The CDR3 spans 18 residues. DNA of the CDR3: TGTGCCAGCAGCTTCTCCTCCGGGACTGAGAGCTCCTACAATGAGCAGTTCTTC. Translation: CASSFSSGTESSYNEQFF.

The J gene is TRBJ2-1, the V gene TRBV13, with TRBD2 as a possible D gene (7 bases). V lost 5 bases, J lost 9 bases, and 29 bases lay in between. CDR1 is PRHDT, CDR2 FYEKMQ, per germline (reference sequence). CDR3 length equals 18 residues. As DNA, the CDR3 is TGTGCCAGCAGCGGACCTGGGACTCTCCGGGGGCGGGGGAGTGAGCAGTTCTTC. It yields the protein CASSGPGTLRGRGSEQFF.

This clone has a single count. The sample holds other DNA sequences that translate to the same CDR3. The chain combines TRBV29-1 with TRBJ1-2; D unresolved. The CDR3 totals 11 residues. Trimming took off 6 bases at V and 1 base at J, with 6 bases between the two ends. Germline V gene data show CDR1 as SQVTM and CDR2 as ANQGSEA. CDR3 protein: CSVELNYGYTF. In DNA form, the CDR3 reads TGCAGCGTGGAACTTAACTATGGCTACACCTTC. Based on the CDR3 plus reference TRBV29-1 and TRBJ1-2, the full variable domain is SAVISQKPSRDICQRGTSLTIQCQVDSQVTMMFWYRQQPGQSLTLIATANQGSEATYESGFVIDKFPISRPNLTFSTLTVSNMSPEDSSIYLCSVELNYGYTFGSGTRLTVV.

In the case of this clone: The same CDR3 arises from other DNA sequences in this sample as well. The rearrangement joins TRBV2 to TRBJ2-5; 11 bases line up with TRBD1. The CDR3 is made up of 15 amino acids. Germline lookup yields CDR1 SNHLY and CDR2 FYNNEI. J was trimmed by 5 bases and V by 5 bases; bases with no gene match: 7. The CDR3 loop is CASSPRTGGRETQYF. DNA of the CDR3: TGTGCCAGCAGTCCGAGGACAGGGGGCAGGGAGACCCAGTACTTC.

This chain links TRBV4-1 with TRBJ2-1; 11 bases agree with TRBD2. This CDR3 is built from 17 residues. Per the germline V gene, CDR1 is MGHRA and CDR2 is YSYEKL. J gave up 5 bases and V 0 bases, and 6 bases lay outside the gene matches. In DNA form, the CDR3 reads TGCGCCAGCAGCCAAGATTCGGGACTAGCGGCCCACAATGAGCAGTTCTTC. Translation gives CASSQDSGLAAHNEQFF.

In this sample, this clone turned up once. The V and J genes are TRBV19 and TRBJ1-1, with D unresolved. The CDR3 loop spans 15 amino acids. With 5 bases removed from V and 8 bases from J, the gap between germline ends came to 21 bases. Per the germline V gene, CDR1 is LNHDA and CDR2 is SQIVND (reference sequence). This CDR3 is CASSSGWGDAGEAFF. In DNA, the CDR3 is TGTGCCAGTAGTTCGGGTTGGGGAGACGCCGGGGAAGCTTTCTTT.

CDR3 coding DNA: TGTGCCACCAGCCGAGCAGGGGGAGAGACCCAGTACTTC. It encodes CATSRAGGETQYF. The gene calls are TRBV24-1 and TRBJ2-5; 7 nucleotides agree with TRBD1. The CDR3 is made up of 13 amino acids. The J segment lost 4 bases and the V segment lost 7 bases, leaving 5 bases of the junction unmatched. Germline values: CDR1 KGHDR, CDR2 SFDVKD.

The chain is built from TRBV3-1 (or the pseudogene TRBV3-2) and TRBJ1-1; the D gene is possibly TRBD1 (6 bases). Per the germline V gene, CDR1 is LGHDT and CDR2 is YNNKEL (reference sequence). Trimming pared 0 bases from V and 6 bases from J, leaving 14 bases between. The CDR3 extends over 15 amino acids. The CDR3 here is CASSQDGNRAAEAFF. CDR3 DNA sequence: TGTGCCAGCAGCCAAGATGGGAACAGGGCGGCTGAAGCTTTCTTT.